This is a list of T cell receptor beta chains from one sample in a study of cytomegalovirus exposure and HLA in healthy donors. Clones were sequenced by immunoSEQ multiplex PCR, and TCRdb holds only the in-frame ones, with some missing. The sample holds about 98,000 clones; around two thirds are singletons and the top ten take about 2%. The source material was PBMCs. All receptors derive from a male donor in good health and CMV-seronegative. Each CDR3 is given with its conserved first and last residue. The order of the fields is D gene, clone size, V gene, J gene, CDR3 DNA, CDR3 protein. A D gene is named only where the DNA matches it firmly. Where a row states a size, it is once, few, many or the class of an expanded clone; other rows omit it.

>.|few|TRBV6-6|TRBJ2-7
TGTGCCAGCAGTTACGGGACTGAATACGAGCAGTACTTC
CASSYGTEYEQYF
>.|.|TRBV18|TRBJ1-5
TGTGCCAGCTCCCTACTAGCACGGGAGCAGCCCCAGCATTTT
CASSLLAREQPQHF
>.|.|TRBV7-2|TRBJ1-3
TGTGCCAGCAGCTTAGGCAGGCCGACTGGAAACACCATATATTTT
CASSLGRPTGNTIYF
>TRBD2|.|TRBV27|TRBJ2-2
TGTGCCAGCGCCATGGGGGCTAGCGGGAGGGCCTTGAACACCGGGGAGCTGTTTTTT
CASAMGASGRALNTGELFF
>.|.|TRBV7-8|TRBJ1-1
TGTGCCAGCAGCTTAATGGGAGAGGACACTGAAGCTTTCTTT
CASSLMGEDTEAFF
>.|few|TRBV5-4|TRBJ2-5
TGTGCCAGCAGCTTGGACGGGGAGACCCAGTACTTC
CASSLDGETQYF
>.|.|TRBV7-9|TRBJ1-1
TGTGCCAGCAGCTGGATTCAGGGTGGCACTGAAGCTTTCTTT
CASSWIQGGTEAFF
>TRBD1|.|TRBV5-1|TRBJ1-1
TGCGCCAGCAGCTTGCTCTACAGGGGGGAGGAAGCTTTCTTT
CASSLLYRGEEAFF
>.|.|TRBV6-6|TRBJ1-2
TGTGCCAGCACCTCAACAGGCCAGGGCTACACCTTC
CASTSTGQGYTF
>.|.|TRBV7-3|TRBJ2-1
TGTGCCAGCAGCAAAGCGAGTAGCGCCTACAATGAGCAGTTCTTC
CASSKASSAYNEQFF
>.|.|TRBV4-1|TRBJ2-5
TGCGCCAGCAGCCAGCTGTCAGGGGAAGAGCAGTACTTC
CASSQLSGEEQYF
>.|.|TRBV29-1|TRBJ2-6
TGCAGCGTAGAGATCTCTGGGGCCAACGTCCTGACTTTC
CSVEISGANVLTF
>TRBD2|.|TRBV7-8|TRBJ2-1
TGTGCCAGCAGCGCCTCCACTAGCGGGAGAGTCAATGAGCAGTTCTTC
CASSASTSGRVNEQFF
>TRBD1|.|TRBV15|TRBJ1-2
TGTGCCACCAGCACGGAGGGACAGCGCAGCTATGGCTACACCTTC
CATSTEGQRSYGYTF
>TRBD2|.|TRBV7-6|TRBJ2-1
TGTGCCAGCAGCCTCGGACTAGCGGGAGGTTACAATGAGCAGTTCTTC
CASSLGLAGGYNEQFF
>.|.|TRBV9|TRBJ2-3
TGTGCCAGCAGCGTACACTCCAGCACAGATACGCAGTATTTT
CASSVHSSTDTQYF
>.|once|TRBV6-4|TRBJ2-7
TGTGCCAGCAGTGACTCGCCGGGTCGCGAGCAGTACTTC
CASSDSPGREQYF
>TRBD1|.|TRBV5-1|TRBJ1-6
TGCGCCAGCAGCTTGCAGGGGGCGAGGTCACCCCTCCACTTT
CASSLQGARSPLHF
>.|.|TRBV2|TRBJ1-2
TGTGCCAGCAGGCAGCAAGCAGGGGGCTACACCTTC
CASRQQAGGYTF
>TRBD1|.|TRBV7-2|TRBJ2-5
TGTGCCAGCAGCTCGACAGGACAGGGTCGGACCCAGTACTTC
CASSSTGQGRTQYF
>.|few|TRBV27|TRBJ1-3
TGTGCCAGAGGACATCTCCCTGGGCGAAACACCATATATTTT
CARGHLPGRNTIYF
>TRBD2|.|TRBV19|TRBJ2-2
TGTGCCAGTAGTGTAGCGGGAGGGTACACCGGGGAGCTGTTTTTT
CASSVAGGYTGELFF
>TRBD1|.|TRBV30|TRBJ1-1
TGTGCCTTTATCAGGGGGTCGGCGAACACTGAAGCTTTCTTT
CAFIRGSANTEAFF
>TRBD2|few|TRBV6-5|TRBJ2-7
TGTGCCAGCAGGACTAGCGGGCGGGACTACGAGCAGTACTTC
CASRTSGRDYEQYF
>.|.|TRBV5-1|TRBJ1-1
TGCGCCAGCAGCTTGAAACAGGGTGGTTTCACTGAAGCTTTCTTT
CASSLKQGGFTEAFF